One and the same sample provided the 5 T cell receptor beta chains below, sequenced in a study of CD8+CD57+ T cells in acquired aplastic anemia. Patients included in sequencing had previously demonstrated CD8+CD57+ cell expansion by flow cytometry. Genomic DNA provided the template from which TCR beta VDJ and CDR3 profiles were obtained. One entry per CDR3 protein results from TCRdb running MiXCR on the reads. The sample records some 180,000 distinct CDR3 sequences, nearly 65% being singletons. Specimen: sorted CD4+, CD8+, or CD8+CD57+ T cells (not recorded which) from PBMCs. All receptors come from a human donor with aplastic anemia.

In this sample, this clonotype turned up a few times. The rearrangement uses TRBV24-1 and TRBJ2-7; D not resolved. This CDR3 has 16 amino acids. V lost 1 base and J 0 bases, leaving 12 bases between the germline ends. Germline CDR1 and CDR2: KGHDR and SFDVKD. As DNA, the CDR3 is TGTGCCACCAGTGATTTTCCCGGTCAGAACTCCTACGAGCAGTACTTC. Protein sequence: CATSDFPGQNSYEQYF.

V gene TRBV24-1 combines with J gene TRBJ2-5; 9 nucleotides match TRBD1. After removal of 2 bases from V and 5 bases from J, the junction contained 5 bases not matched to a gene. This CDR3 has 15 amino acids. Germline CDR1 reads KGHDR; CDR2 reads SFDVKD. The DNA of the CDR3 is TGTGCCACCAGTGATTCACAGGGGGCGGGGGAGACCCAGTACTTC. This codes for CATSDSQGAGETQYF.

The chain is built from TRBV24-1 and TRBJ2-3; 8 nucleotides match TRBD1. Losses at the gene ends were 3 bases for V and 6 bases for J; bases not matched to a gene: 7. CDR3 size: 15 residues. Germline V lookup: CDR1 KGHDR, CDR2 SFDVKD. The CDR3 coding sequence is TGTGCCACCAGTGATAGTGGCAGGGGGCAGGATACGCAGTATTTT. Translation gives CATSDSGRGQDTQYF.

V and J are TRBV5-6 and TRBJ1-5, with unresolved D. From germline, CDR1 is SGHDT and CDR2 YYEEEE. This CDR3 spans 16 amino acids. The V and J ends lost 3 bases and 0 bases respectively, with 13 bases between them. CDR3 DNA: TGTGCCAGCAGCTGGCGGGCGGATTATAGCAATCAGCCCCAGCATTTT. The encoded protein is CASSWRADYSNQPQHF.

The rearrangement links TRBV5-1 to TRBJ1-2; 8 nucleotides align to TRBD1. Trimming removed 2 bases from V and 4 bases from J; junction bases left unmatched: 7. The CDR3 loop spans 15 amino acids. Germline assignment: CDR1 SGHRS and CDR2 YFSETQ. CDR3 region: CASSFTGGGAYGYTF. Written as DNA, the CDR3 is TGCGCCAGCAGCTTCACAGGGGGTGGTGCCTATGGCTACACCTTC. The full variable domain, in which reference TRBV5-1 and TRBJ1-2 provide the parts outside the CDR3, is KAGVTQTPRYLIKTRGQQVTLSCSPISGHRSVSWYQQTPGQGLQFLFEYFSETQRNKGNFPGRFSGRQFSNSRSEMNVSTLELGDSALYLCASSFTGGGAYGYTFGSGTRLTVV.